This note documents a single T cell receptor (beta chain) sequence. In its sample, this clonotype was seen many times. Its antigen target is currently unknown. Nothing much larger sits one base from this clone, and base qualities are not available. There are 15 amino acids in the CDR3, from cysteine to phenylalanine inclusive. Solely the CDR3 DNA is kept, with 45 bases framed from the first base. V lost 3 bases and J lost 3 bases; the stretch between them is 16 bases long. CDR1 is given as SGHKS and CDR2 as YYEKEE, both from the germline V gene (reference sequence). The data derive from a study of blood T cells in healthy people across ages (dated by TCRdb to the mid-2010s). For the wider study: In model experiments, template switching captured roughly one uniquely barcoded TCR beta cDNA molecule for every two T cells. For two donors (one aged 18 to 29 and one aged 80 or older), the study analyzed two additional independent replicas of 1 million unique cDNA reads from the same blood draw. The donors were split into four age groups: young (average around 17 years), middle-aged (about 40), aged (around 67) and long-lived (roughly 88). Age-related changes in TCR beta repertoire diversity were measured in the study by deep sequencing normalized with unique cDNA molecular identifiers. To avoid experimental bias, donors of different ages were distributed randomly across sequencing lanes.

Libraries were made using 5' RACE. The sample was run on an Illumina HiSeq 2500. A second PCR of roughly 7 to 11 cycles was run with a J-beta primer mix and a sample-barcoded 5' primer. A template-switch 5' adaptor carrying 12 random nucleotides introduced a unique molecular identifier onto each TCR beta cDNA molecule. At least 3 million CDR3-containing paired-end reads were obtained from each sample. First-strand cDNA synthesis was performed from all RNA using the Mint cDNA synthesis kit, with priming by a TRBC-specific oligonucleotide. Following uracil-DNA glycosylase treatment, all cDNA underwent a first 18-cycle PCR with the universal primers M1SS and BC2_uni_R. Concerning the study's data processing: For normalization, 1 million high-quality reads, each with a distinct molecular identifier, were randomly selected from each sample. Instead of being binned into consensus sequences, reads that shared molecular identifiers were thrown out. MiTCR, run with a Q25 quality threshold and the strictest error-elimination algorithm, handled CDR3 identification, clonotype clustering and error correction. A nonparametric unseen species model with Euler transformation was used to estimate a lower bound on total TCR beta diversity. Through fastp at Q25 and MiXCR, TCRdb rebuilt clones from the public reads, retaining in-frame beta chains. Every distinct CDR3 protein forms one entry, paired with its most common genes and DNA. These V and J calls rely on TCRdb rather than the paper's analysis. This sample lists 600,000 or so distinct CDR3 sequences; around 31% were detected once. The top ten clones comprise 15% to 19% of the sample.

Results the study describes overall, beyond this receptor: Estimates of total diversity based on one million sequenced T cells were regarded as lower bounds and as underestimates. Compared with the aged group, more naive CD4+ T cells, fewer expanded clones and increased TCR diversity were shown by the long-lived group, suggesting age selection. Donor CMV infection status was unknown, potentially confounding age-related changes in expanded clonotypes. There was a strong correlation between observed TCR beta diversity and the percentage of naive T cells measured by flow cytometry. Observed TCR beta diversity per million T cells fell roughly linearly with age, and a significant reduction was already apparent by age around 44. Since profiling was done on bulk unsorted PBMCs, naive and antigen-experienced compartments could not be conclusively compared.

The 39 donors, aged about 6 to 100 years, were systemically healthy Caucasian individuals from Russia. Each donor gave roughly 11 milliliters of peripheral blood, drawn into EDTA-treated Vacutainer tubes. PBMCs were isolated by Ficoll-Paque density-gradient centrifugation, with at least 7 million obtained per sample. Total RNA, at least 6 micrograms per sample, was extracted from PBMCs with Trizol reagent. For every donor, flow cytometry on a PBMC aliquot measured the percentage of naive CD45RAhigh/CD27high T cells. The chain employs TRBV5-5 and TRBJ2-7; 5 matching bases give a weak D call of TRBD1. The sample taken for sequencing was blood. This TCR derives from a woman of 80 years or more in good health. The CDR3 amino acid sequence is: CASSSSPFRVYEQYF. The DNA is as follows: TGTGCCAGCAGCTCCAGCCCCTTCAGGGTCTACGAGCAGTACTTC.